Listed below are T cell receptor beta chains from one sample, sequenced in a study of a mutant IDH1 vaccine in newly diagnosed glioma. The antigens for these receptors are not known. The data were produced by immunoSEQ multiplex PCR, yet TCRdb's version contains in-frame clones alone and is incomplete. Among roughly 62,000 clones listed, around four fifths were seen once. The starting material was PBMCs, obtained from a glioma patient whose treatment included an IDH1 peptide vaccine. The receptor source for this set is a woman aged 45-59 years with glioma. CDR3s include the opening cysteine and the closing phenylalanine or tryptophan. A D gene is named only where the DNA matches it firmly. Clone sizes are given selectively: once, few, many, or a class where the clone is expanded.

D gene | clone size | J gene | V gene | CDR3 DNA | CDR3 protein
NA | NA | TRBJ1-1 | TRBV19 | TGTGCCAGTATCGCTTACCTGGGCACTGAAGCTTTCTTT | CASIAYLGTEAFF
NA | NA | TRBJ1-2 | TRBV2 | TGTGCCAGCAGTGAAAGGTCGGAGAGGGGCGCCTATGGCTACACCTTC | CASSERSERGAYGYTF
TRBD1 | NA | TRBJ1-2 | TRBV6-5 | TGTGCCGTCCGACAGGGCCATGGAGGCTACACCTTC | CAVRQGHGGYTF
TRBD1 | few | TRBJ1-6 | TRBV5-6 | TGTGCCAGCAGCCGGACAGGGCTTTCGGGTAATTCACCCCTCCACTTT | CASSRTGLSGNSPLHF
NA | few | TRBJ1-1 | TRBV5-1 | TGCGCCAGCAGCTTGGTATCCGGGGGAAGTGACACTGAAGCTTTCTTT | CASSLVSGGSDTEAFF
NA | NA | TRBJ1-2 | TRBV7-2 | TGTGCCAGCAGCCCCCAAGCCCCCGCAGGGGTACATGGCTACACCTTC | CASSPQAPAGVHGYTF
NA | NA | TRBJ1-4 | TRBV5-4 | TGTGCCAGCAGCTTGGCCGAAGGGGGAACTAATGAAAAACTGTTTTTT | CASSLAEGGTNEKLFF
TRBD2 | NA | TRBJ2-3 | TRBV29-1 | TGCAGCGTTGAAGAGGTAGCGGGCCGCGCAGATACGCAGTATTTT | CSVEEVAGRADTQYF
TRBD1 | NA | TRBJ1-1 | TRBV27 | TGTGCCAGCAACCGACAGGGGCCCAACACTGAAGCTTTCTTT | CASNRQGPNTEAFF
NA | NA | TRBJ1-2 | TRBV19 | TGTGCCAGTAGTATAAATCCCCGTCACCCAGGCTATGGCTACACCTTC | CASSINPRHPGYGYTF
NA | NA | TRBJ2-7 | TRBV5-1 | TGCGCCAGCAGTGTCTTTGCGATGGCAGTTACCTACGAGCAGTACTTC | CASSVFAMAVTYEQYF
NA | NA | TRBJ1-3 | TRBV30 | TGTGCCTGGAGTGTTTCTTTCGCGGGGAGCTCTGGAAACACCATATATTTT | CAWSVSFAGSSGNTIYF
NA | NA | TRBJ2-3 | TRBV4-2 | TGTGCCAGCAGCGCCCGACTGGGGCCTCCAGATACGCAGTATTTT | CASSARLGPPDTQYF
TRBD2 | NA | TRBJ2-1 | TRBV29-1 | TGCAGCGTGGGACTAAATGAGCAGTTCTTC | CSVGLNEQFF
NA | NA | TRBJ1-2 | TRBV6-5 | TGTGCCAGCAGGAACGGGGGTAACTATGGCTACACCTTC | CASRNGGNYGYTF
TRBD1 | NA | TRBJ1-2 | TRBV7-9 | TGTGCCAGCAGCTTGGGGGGACAGAGTGACCCAGATTTC | CASSLGGQSDPDF
NA | NA | TRBJ2-7 | TRBV30 | TGTGCCTGGAGTGACAATCGGGTAATCGGACAAAAATTCTACGAGCAGTACTTC | CAWSDNRVIGQKFYEQYF
NA | few | TRBJ1-2 | TRBV12-5 | TGTGCTAGTGGTTTGGCCGGTGGCTACACCTTC | CASGLAGGYTF
TRBD1 | NA | TRBJ1-5 | TRBV2 | TGTGCCAGCCGCCCAGGGGGCAGAAGCAATCAGCCCCAGCATTTT | CASRPGGRSNQPQHF
NA | few | TRBJ2-2 | TRBV18 | TGTGCCAGCTCAAGGGTTCCCGGGGAGCTGTTTTTT | CASSRVPGELFF
NA | NA | TRBJ1-1 | TRBV2 | TGTGCCAGCGGAGTTGAGGGGACTGAAGCTTTCTTT | CASGVEGTEAFF
TRBD1 | NA | TRBJ2-5 | TRBV29-1 | TGCAGCGGGACAGGGGGTGGGGAGGAGACCCAGTACTTC | CSGTGGGEETQYF
NA | NA | TRBJ1-2 | TRBV29-1 | TGCAGCGTTGAAGATTCCCGCGTCAGGGGTGGCTACACCTTC | CSVEDSRVRGGYTF
TRBD1 | NA | TRBJ2-2 | TRBV23-1 | TGCGCCAGCAGTCCAACTCGGACAGGGGAGAACACCGGGGAGCTGTTTTTT | CASSPTRTGENTGELFF
NA | few | TRBJ2-5 | TRBV4-1 | TGCGCCAGCAGCCAAGATCGGGACTTACAAGAGACCCAGTACTTC | CASSQDRDLQETQYF
TRBD1 | once | TRBJ1-2 | TRBV13 | TGTGCCAGCAGCGTTGAGAGTGACAGGGGATACGACTATGGCTACACCTTC | CASSVESDRGYDYGYTF
NA | few | TRBJ1-5 | TRBV12-5 | TGTGCTAGTGGACCTGGTCGAGCTGAACAGGGAAATCAGCCCCAGCATTTT | CASGPGRAEQGNQPQHF
NA | NA | TRBJ2-4 | TRBV19 | TGTGCCAGTAGTCCCCTCAGGGGCACGAGGAGAAACATTCAGTACTTC | CASSPLRGTRRNIQYF
NA | once | TRBJ2-1 | TRBV5-4 | TGTGCCAGCAGCCCGTCCCCCGTTCAGCAGGAGCAGTTCTTC | CASSPSPVQQEQFF
TRBD1 | NA | TRBJ2-1 | TRBV7-2 | TGTGCCAGCAGCTTCAGTGGGACAGGGGGCAATGAGCAGTTCTTC | CASSFSGTGGNEQFF
TRBD1 | NA | TRBJ2-1 | TRBV18 | TGTGCCAGCTCTCTCGGACAGGGGAACTCCTACAATGAGCAGTTCTTC | CASSLGQGNSYNEQFF
NA | NA | TRBJ2-7 | TRBV12-5 | TGTGCTAGTGGTTTGCGCAGGGGGGTCGAGCAGTACTTC | CASGLRRGVEQYF
TRBD1 | NA | TRBJ1-2 | TRBV28 | TGTGCCAGCACCTCGCCCGGGACAGGGGGCGCCGGGTATGGCTACACCTTC | CASTSPGTGGAGYGYTF
NA | NA | TRBJ1-1 | TRBV4-3 | TGCGCCAGCAGCCAAGATTCTTGGGGCGGGGGGGCCACTGAAGCTTTCTTT | CASSQDSWGGGATEAFF
NA | NA | TRBJ2-3 | TRBV2 | TGTGCCAGCAGCGAAACGCGCGACGGGGATACGCAGTATTTT | CASSETRDGDTQYF
NA | NA | TRBJ1-2 | TRBV28 | TGTGCCAGCACCATACCGCGGACAGTCGGTAACTATGGCTACACCTTC | CASTIPRTVGNYGYTF
NA | NA | TRBJ1-1 | TRBV28 | TGTGCCAGCAGATCAAAATCGACGGGGAACACTGAAGCTTTCTTT | CASRSKSTGNTEAFF
NA | NA | TRBJ2-3 | TRBV5-1 | TGCGCCAGCGCGCGAGGGGGCACAGATACGCAGTATTTT | CASARGGTDTQYF
NA | NA | TRBJ2-1 | TRBV18 | TGTGCCAGCTCACCACCCGCGCGTGCCTACGAGCAGTTCTTC | CASSPPARAYEQFF
NA | once | TRBJ1-1 | TRBV5-1 | TGCGCCAGCAGCTACGCCACAGGGAACACTGAAGCTTTCTTT | CASSYATGNTEAFF
NA | NA | TRBJ1-1 | TRBV7-9 | TGTGCCAGCAGCTTGGAAGGGAGGGCGGCTTTCTTT | CASSLEGRAAFF
TRBD1 | NA | TRBJ1-5 | TRBV27 | TGTGCCAGCAGCCACCTCGATCCTGGACAGGGAAGAAGCAATCAGCCCCAGCATTTT | CASSHLDPGQGRSNQPQHF
NA | NA | TRBJ2-6 | TRBV7-2 | TGTGCCAGCAGCCCGGTGGGGGCTGGGGCCAACGTCCTGACTTTC | CASSPVGAGANVLTF
NA | NA | TRBJ2-6 | TRBV6-4 | TGTGCCAGCAGTGTAGGCGGTAGCTCTGGGGCCAACGTCCTGACTTTC | CASSVGGSSGANVLTF
TRBD1 | NA | TRBJ2-7 | TRBV6-5 | TGTGCCAGCAGTTACCAAACAGGGGTGAACGAGCAGTACTTC | CASSYQTGVNEQYF
NA | NA | TRBJ1-1 | TRBV21-1 | TGTGCCAGCAGTAAGGGTCGGTCGACTGATAGTGACCCAGTTGAAGCTTTCTTT | CASSKGRSTDSDPVEAFF
NA | NA | TRBJ2-2 | TRBV5-4 | TGTGCCAGCAGCTCCACGAACATCGGGGAGCTGTTTTTT | CASSSTNIGELFF
TRBD1 | NA | TRBJ1-1 | TRBV27 | TGTGCAACCGGGACAGGGACCTTAAACACTGAAGCTTTCTTT | CATGTGTLNTEAFF
TRBD1 | NA | TRBJ1-1 | TRBV18 | TGTGCCAGCTCACCACCGAAAGGACAGGACCATAACACTGAAGCTTTCTTT | CASSPPKGQDHNTEAFF
NA | NA | TRBJ1-1 | TRBV7-3 | TGTGCCAGCAGCTTAACAGGGGTAGGAGCGAACACTGAAGCTTTCTTT | CASSLTGVGANTEAFF
TRBD1 | NA | TRBJ2-2 | TRBV28 | TGTGCCACCTTGGACAGGGGAATCGGGGAGCTGTTTTTT | CATLDRGIGELFF
NA | NA | TRBJ1-1 | TRBV6-5 | TGTGCCAGCAGTTACGGGGGGAACACTGAAGCTTTCTTT | CASSYGGNTEAFF
NA | NA | TRBJ2-3 | TRBV9 | TGTGCCAGCAGCGTAGAGTCCGGGAGCACAGATACGCAGTATTTT | CASSVESGSTDTQYF
NA | NA | TRBJ2-7 | TRBV5-1 | TGCGCCAGCAGCTTCGACGCGTCGTCCTACGAGCAGTACTTC | CASSFDASSYEQYF
TRBD2 | once | TRBJ2-7 | TRBV4-2 | TGTGCCAGCAGCCAAGATCTAGCGGGGGGGCTCGAGCAGTACTTC | CASSQDLAGGLEQYF
TRBD2 | NA | TRBJ2-5 | TRBV5-1 | TGCGCCAGCAGCTTGTCTCCACGACTAGCGGGGGAAGAGACCCAGTACTTC | CASSLSPRLAGEETQYF
NA | NA | TRBJ2-1 | TRBV6-5 | TGTGCCAGCAGTTCCGTCTCCAATGAGCAGTTCTTC | CASSSVSNEQFF
TRBD1 | NA | TRBJ2-6 | TRBV6-5 | TGTGCCAGCAGTTTCACAGGGGCCTCTGGGGCCAACGTCCTGACTTTC | CASSFTGASGANVLTF
NA | NA | TRBJ2-7 | TRBV28 | TGTGCCAGCAGCTCGGTCGATCGGGCCAACTACGAGCAGTACTTC | CASSSVDRANYEQYF
NA | NA | TRBJ1-2 | TRBV5-1 | TGCGCCAGCAGTCCAGGACAAGACTATGGCTACACCTTC | CASSPGQDYGYTF